The 23 T cell receptor beta chains in this list originate from one sample, sequenced in a study of blood T cell repertoires in COVID-19. The repertoire was sequenced with immunoSEQ multiplex PCR; TCRdb's copy has only in-frame clones and lacks some. This sample yields over 250,000 clones, of which about nine tenths are seen a single time; approximately 6.5% belongs to the top ten. Sequenced: peripheral blood. These receptors were taken from a woman aged 45-60 years with COVID-19, enrolled during active disease.

A note on this clone: Additional DNA sequences in this sample encode the identical CDR3. The V and J genes are TRBV27 and TRBJ2-7; 9 nucleotides align to TRBD1. CDR1 MNHEY and CDR2 SMNVEV come from the germline V gene (reference sequence). The trim removed 6 bases at V and 3 bases at J, leaving 9 bases unmatched. This CDR3 region has 15 residues. The CDR3 is CASSLSGTGSYEQYF. The CDR3 coding sequence is TGTGCCAGCAGCCTTTCTGGGACAGGGAGCTACGAGCAGTACTTC.

This clone was counted a single time. The V and J genes are TRBV7-9 and TRBJ2-7, with TRBD1 matching 7 bases. From germline, CDR1 is SEHNR and CDR2 FQNEAQ (reference sequence). The CDR3 loop spans 14 amino acids. The ends lost 5 bases at V and 5 bases at J; junction bases unmatched: 9. In nucleotides, the CDR3 is TGTGCCAGCAGCCAGACGACAGGGAAGGACGAGCAGTACTTC. Its translation is CASSQTTGKDEQYF.

The chain carries TRBV4-1 and TRBJ2-3, with D perhaps TRBD2 (6 bases). Per the germline V gene, CDR1 is MGHRA and CDR2 is YSYEKL. CDR3 length: 15 amino acids. The V end was cut by 1 base, the J end by 4 bases, with 12 bases between. This chain's CDR3 is CASSQGTGVPDTQYF. The DNA of the CDR3 is TGCGCCAGCAGCCAAGGAACGGGAGTTCCAGATACGCAGTATTTT.

V gene TRBV2 combines with J gene TRBJ2-5, with D perhaps matching TRBD1 (8 bases). V was cut by 4 bases and J by 1 base, with 16 bases left in between. This CDR3 has 16 amino acids. The germline CDR1 and CDR2 sequences are SNHLY and FYNNEI. In DNA form, the CDR3 reads TGTGCCAGCAGTGTAGGCAACAGGGGGGGCCAAGAGACCCAGTACTTC. This sequence encodes CASSVGNRGGQETQYF. Based on the CDR3 plus reference TRBV2 and TRBJ2-5, the full variable domain is EPEVTQTPSHQVTQMGQEVILRCVPISNHLYFYWYRQILGQKVEFLVSFYNNEISEKSEIFDDQFSVERPDGSNFTLKIRSTKLEDSAMYFCASSVGNRGGQETQYFGPGTRLLVL.

The CDR3 spells CASSPRGDKAFF. CDR3 sequence (DNA): TGTGCCAGCAGTCCCAGGGGAGATAAAGCTTTCTTT. The rearrangement links TRBV6-5 to TRBJ1-1; TRBD1 is a possible D gene (6 bases). Deletions cut 5 bases from V and 9 bases from J, with 13 bases between. CDR3 length: 12 residues. The germline V gene encodes CDR1 MNHEY and CDR2 SVGAGI.

The chain uses TRBV6-5 and TRBJ2-3, with D possibly being TRBD2 (6 bases). Trimming cost V 4 bases and J 8 bases, with 7 bases left between them. This CDR3 region has 11 residues. CDR1 is MNHEY, CDR2 SVGAGI, per germline. For the CDR3, the DNA is TGTGCCAGCAGTTCTAGCGTTACGCAGTATTTT. Its translation: CASSSSVTQYF.

This chain joins TRBV7-9 and TRBJ1-2, with a tentative D call TRBD1 (6 bases). Between the trimmed V and J ends, which lost 5 bases and 0 bases, there was a span of 16 bases. The germline V gene has CDR1 SEHNR and CDR2 FQNEAQ (reference sequence). The CDR3 has 16 residues. Here the CDR3 DNA reads TGTGCCAGCAGCCCGTTGACAGGAACTTCTAACTATGGCTACACCTTC. It yields the protein CASSPLTGTSNYGYTF.

V usage is TRBV4-2 and J usage is TRBJ1-1; 7 bases line up with TRBD1. The V segment lost 0 bases and the J segment 3 bases; nucleotides outside the gene matches: 10. The CDR3 contains 17 residues. Germline loops: CDR1 LGHNA, CDR2 YNFKEQ. CDR3 bases: TGTGCCAGCAGCCAAGATGGGCCAGGGGGATTTGACACTGAAGCTTTCTTT. Protein: CASSQDGPGGFDTEAFF.

V is TRBV3-1 (or the pseudogene TRBV3-2) and J is TRBJ2-7; 8 bases line up with TRBD1. The CDR3 loop spans 14 amino acids. Germline V CDR1 and CDR2: LGHDT, YNNKEL (reference sequence). With V trimmed by 4 bases and J by 5 bases, 7 bases remained unmatched. The CDR3 reads CASSPNRGYNEQYF. In DNA form, the CDR3 reads TGTGCCAGCAGCCCAAACAGGGGGTACAACGAGCAGTACTTC.

In its sample, this clone was seen a few times. The chain is built from TRBV7-2 and TRBJ2-5; 7 bases align to TRBD2. J lost 3 bases, V lost 6 bases, and 1 base had no gene match. CDR3 length: 12 amino acids. CDR1 is SGHTA, CDR2 FQGNSA, per germline. The CDR3, as DNA: TGTGCCAGCAGAACTAGCGAAGAGACCCAGTACTTC. Residues: CASRTSEETQYF.

The chain links TRBV27 to TRBJ2-2, with TRBD1 matching 7 bases. The J segment lost 4 bases and the V segment lost 4 bases, leaving 9 bases of the junction unmatched. The CDR3 spans 16 residues. Looked up from germline, CDR1 is MNHEY and CDR2 is SMNVEV (reference sequence). This chain's CDR3 is CASSSGTVGFTGELFF. The CDR3 DNA is TGTGCCAGCAGTTCGGGGACAGTAGGTTTCACCGGGGAGCTGTTTTTT.

The CDR3 region has the DNA TGTGCCAGCAGCCCTGAGGGGGGGATCAGCAATCAGCCCCAGCATTTT. Protein sequence: CASSPEGGISNQPQHF. The chain has TRBV7-6 and TRBJ1-5, with a weak D call TRBD1 (6 bases). V was trimmed by 5 bases and J by 1 base, leaving 15 bases between them. CDR1 is SGHVS and CDR2 is FNYEAQ in the germline V gene. The CDR3 is 16 residues long.

The chain links TRBV5-1 to TRBJ2-7; D uncertain. CDR1 is SGHRS and CDR2 is YFSETQ in the germline V gene. There are 14 residues in the CDR3. Trimming stripped 3 bases from V and 4 bases from J, with 14 bases between. The CDR3 here is CASSSLGPPYEQYF. CDR3 DNA: TGCGCCAGCAGCTCGCTAGGTCCCCCTTACGAGCAGTACTTC.

This clone was found a few times. The DNA of the CDR3 is TGTGCCAGCAGCCAGGGACTAGCGGACTCCTACGAGCAGTACTTC. Residues: CASSQGLADSYEQYF. The V and J genes are TRBV11-2 and TRBJ2-7, with TRBD2 identical over 11 bases. CDR3 length: 15 amino acids. Germline V gene data show CDR1 as SGHAT and CDR2 as FQNNGV. Trimming removed 5 bases from V and 0 bases from J; junction bases left unmatched: 3. The entire variable domain, with the rest obtained from reference TRBV11-2 and TRBJ2-7, is as follows: EAGVAQSPRYKIIEKRQSVAFWCNPISGHATLYWYQQILGQGPKLLIQFQNNGVVDDSQLPKDRFSAERLKGVDSTLKIQPAKLEDSAVYLCASSQGLADSYEQYFGPGTRLTVT.

This chain links TRBV28 with TRBJ1-2; 9 bases are a match to TRBD1. The J segment lost 4 bases and the V segment lost 4 bases, leaving 10 bases of the junction unmatched. This CDR3 comprises 16 residues. CDR1 MDHEN and CDR2 SYDVKM come from the germline V gene. The CDR3 DNA follows: TGTGCCAGCAGTTCCACCGGGACAGGGAGTGCCTATGGCTACACCTTC. This gives the protein CASSSTGTGSAYGYTF.

The V gene is TRBV6-1, the J gene TRBJ1-1; D possibly corresponds to TRBD1 (6 bases). The CDR3 runs to 15 residues. Per germline, CDR1 MNHNS and CDR2 SASEGT. Trimming stripped 2 bases from V and 1 base from J, with 11 bases between. CDR3 amino acids: CASSELDSRNTEAFF. CDR3 in DNA: TGTGCCAGCAGTGAATTGGACAGTAGGAACACTGAAGCTTTCTTT.

The V gene is TRBV3-1 (or the pseudogene TRBV3-2), the J gene TRBJ2-7, with a weak D call TRBD1 (6 bases). This CDR3 has 15 amino acids. The germline V and J ends were trimmed by 0 bases and 5 bases, with 14 bases remaining between them. The germline V gene has CDR1 LGHDT and CDR2 YNNKEL (reference sequence). Written as DNA, the CDR3 is TGTGCCAGCAGCCAAGATTTAAACAGGGCCCACGAGCAGTACTTC. Its protein is CASSQDLNRAHEQYF.

This clone was recorded only once. The V gene is TRBV27, the J gene TRBJ2-3; TRBD2 matches 11 bases. J lost 4 bases, V lost 4 bases, and 10 bases had no gene match. In germline, CDR1 is MNHEY, CDR2 SMNVEV (reference sequence). The CDR3 has 17 amino acids. The DNA for the CDR3 is TGTGCCAGCAGTTCCCCCTCACTAGCGGGAGTTGCAGATACGCAGTATTTT. It codes for CASSSPSLAGVADTQYF.

The J gene is TRBJ1-1, the V gene TRBV15; D gene unclear. In germline, CDR1 is LNHNV, CDR2 YYDKDF (reference sequence). The length of the CDR3 is 16 residues. The V gene lost 2 bases and the J gene lost 2 bases, with 15 bases spanning the gap. The CDR3 region has the DNA TGTGCCACCAGCAGATCCCCACCAGCGGGAAACACTGAAGCTTTCTTT. Translation gives CATSRSPPAGNTEAFF.

The V gene is TRBV10-2, the J gene TRBJ2-1; 10 bases match TRBD2. Germline-derived CDR1 and CDR2 are WSHSY and SAAADI. J was trimmed by 2 bases and V by 4 bases; bases with no gene match: 20. The CDR3 sequence is 21 residues long. This CDR3 reads CASSGSLESSGSRGAYNEQFF. CDR3 DNA: TGCGCCAGCAGTGGGTCCTTGGAGTCTAGCGGGAGTAGAGGCGCCTACAATGAGCAGTTCTTC.

This chain joins TRBV2 and TRBJ1-6; D is unresolved. The CDR3 sequence is 14 residues long. Trimming removed 8 bases at V and 10 bases at J, with 18 bases between. Germline V gives CDR1 SNHLY, CDR2 FYNNEI. CDR3 nucleotide sequence: TGTGCCAGCCGCGATATGAGGGTTGGATCACCCCTCCACTTT. Its translation: CASRDMRVGSPLHF.

The V and J genes are TRBV18 and TRBJ1-1; D might be TRBD1 (6 bases). The CDR3 runs to 13 residues. Between the trimmed V and J ends, which lost 2 bases and 3 bases, there was a span of 7 bases. Germline CDR1 reads KGHSH; CDR2 reads LQKENI. The CDR3 coding sequence is TGTGCCAGCTCACCAAAGGGGGACACTGAAGCTTTCTTT. It specifies CASSPKGDTEAFF.

The V call is TRBV15, the J call TRBJ2-7; 12 nucleotides match TRBD2. Unmatched junction bases numbered 4, after V lost 3 bases and J lost 4 bases. Germline-derived CDR1 and CDR2 are LNHNV and YYDKDF (reference sequence). There are 15 residues in the CDR3. In DNA, the CDR3 is TGTGCCACCAGCAGCCCCACTAGCGGGAGGTACGAGCAGTACTTC. Translation: CATSSPTSGRYEQYF.